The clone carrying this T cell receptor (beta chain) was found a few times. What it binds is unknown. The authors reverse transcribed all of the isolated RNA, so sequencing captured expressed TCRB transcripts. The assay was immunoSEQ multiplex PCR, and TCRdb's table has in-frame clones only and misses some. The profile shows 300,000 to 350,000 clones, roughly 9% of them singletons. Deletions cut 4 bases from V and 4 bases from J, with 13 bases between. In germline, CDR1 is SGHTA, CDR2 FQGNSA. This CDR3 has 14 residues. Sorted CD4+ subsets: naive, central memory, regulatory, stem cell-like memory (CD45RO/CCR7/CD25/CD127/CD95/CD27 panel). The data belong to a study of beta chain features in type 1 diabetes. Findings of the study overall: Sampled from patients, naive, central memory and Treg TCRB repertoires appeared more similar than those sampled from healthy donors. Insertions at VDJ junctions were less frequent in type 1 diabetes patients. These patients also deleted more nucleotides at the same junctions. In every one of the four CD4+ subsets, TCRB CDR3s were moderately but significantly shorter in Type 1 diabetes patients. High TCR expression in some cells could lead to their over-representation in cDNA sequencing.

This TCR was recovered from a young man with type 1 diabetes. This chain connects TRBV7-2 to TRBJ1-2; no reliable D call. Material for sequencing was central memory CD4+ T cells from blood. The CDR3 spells CASSSRSWGYGYTF. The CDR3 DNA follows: TGTGCCAGCAGCTCCCGTTCGTGGGGCTATGGCTACACCTTC.